Below, 9 T cell receptor beta chains from the same sample are listed, as sequenced in a study of cytomegalovirus exposure and HLA in healthy donors. PCR employed 60 Vbeta and 13 Jbeta primers. Assay: immunoSEQ multiplex PCR; the TCRdb copy retains only in-frame clones and omits some. The data show 150,000 or so clones, over 60% seen once. The sequencing input was PBMCs. The receptors derive from a male donor in good health and CMV-seronegative.

In the case of this clone: The identical CDR3 is also encoded by other nucleotide sequences in the sample. The chain uses TRBV10-3 and TRBJ1-1; 10 nucleotides match TRBD1. CDR3 length: 15 amino acids. CDR1 and CDR2 from the germline V gene are ENHRY and SYGVKD. J lost 0 bases, V lost 5 bases, and 3 bases had no gene match. CDR3 sequence: CAISLGQGMNTEAFF. CDR3 nucleotide sequence: TGTGCCATCAGTCTGGGACAGGGGATGAACACTGAAGCTTTCTTT.

A few counts support this clone. The V and J genes are TRBV11-2 and TRBJ1-1; D is uncertain. Germline CDR1 is SGHAT and CDR2 is FQNNGV. Between the trimmed V and J ends, which lost 3 bases and 1 base, there was a span of 21 bases. The CDR3 spans 18 residues. DNA for the CDR3: TGTGCCAGCAGCTTCGATCCCCGTTTTGCGGTTGCGAACACTGAAGCTTTCTTT. Translated: CASSFDPRFAVANTEAFF.

The V call is TRBV4-1, the J call TRBJ2-7, with 10 bases lining up with TRBD2. Trimming removed 0 bases from V and 0 bases from J; junction bases left unmatched: 14. The length of the CDR3 is 20 residues. From germline, CDR1 is MGHRA and CDR2 YSYEKL. CDR3 amino acids: CASSQDPGLAAFLSSYEQYF. Written as DNA, the CDR3 is TGCGCCAGCAGCCAAGACCCCGGACTAGCGGCGTTCTTAAGCTCCTACGAGCAGTACTTC.

The chain uses TRBV27 and TRBJ2-7; the D is unclear. The CDR3 consists of 14 residues. V was trimmed by 0 bases and J by 0 bases, leaving 6 bases between them. Germline CDR1 reads MNHEY; CDR2 reads SMNVEV (reference sequence). This CDR3 reads CASSLSTPSYEQYF. The CDR3 DNA follows: TGTGCCAGCAGTTTATCGACACCCTCCTACGAGCAGTACTTC.

This chain joins TRBV27 and TRBJ2-2; weak D call: TRBD1 (7 bases). CDR3 length: 17 residues. V dropped 0 bases and J dropped 3 bases, with 14 bases sitting between them. The germline V gene encodes CDR1 MNHEY and CDR2 SMNVEV (reference sequence). The CDR3 coding sequence is TGTGCCAGCAGTTTATCCCCCCCAGGGGGGTACACCGGGGAGCTGTTTTTT. It is translated as CASSLSPPGGYTGELFF.

J is TRBJ2-1 and V is TRBV29-1; D is ambiguous. Between the trimmed V and J ends, which lost 3 bases and 0 bases, there was a span of 9 bases. CDR1 SQVTM and CDR2 ANQGSEA come from the germline V gene. This CDR3 comprises 14 residues. Written as DNA, the CDR3 is TGCAGCGTTGAGCACCCCAGCTCCTACAATGAGCAGTTCTTC. As protein: CSVEHPSSYNEQFF.

The gene calls are TRBV11-2 and TRBJ1-2; possible D gene TRBD1, 6 bases. This CDR3 has 16 residues. The V and J ends lost 5 bases and 2 bases respectively, with 18 bases between them. In germline, CDR1 is SGHAT, CDR2 FQNNGV. This CDR3 reads CASSPERGGQNYGYTF. The CDR3 nucleotides are TGTGCCAGCAGCCCAGAGAGGGGGGGCCAAAACTATGGCTACACCTTC.

This sequence joins TRBV19 and TRBJ1-5; D uncertain. V was trimmed by 3 bases and J by 0 bases, leaving 12 bases between them. The CDR3 is made up of 16 amino acids. Germline-derived CDR1 and CDR2 are LNHDA and SQIVND (reference sequence). CDR3: CASSIEGGYSNQPQHF. Written as DNA, the CDR3 is TGTGCCAGTAGTATCGAGGGAGGGTATAGCAATCAGCCCCAGCATTTT.

This rearrangement joins TRBV16 to TRBJ1-5; possibly TRBD1 for D (6 bases). Germline CDR1 KGHSY, CDR2 FQNENV. The CDR3 loop spans 15 amino acids. Trimming took off 4 bases at V and 0 bases at J, with 10 bases between the two ends. The CDR3 DNA is TGTGCCAGCAGCCGTGGACAGTATAGCAATCAGCCCCAGCATTTT. It specifies CASSRGQYSNQPQHF.